This T cell receptor (beta chain) derives from a study of blood T cell repertoires in COVID-19 (dated by TCRdb to about 2020). With respect to the entire study: Samples from collaborators originated in the United States, Italy and Spain and spanned both the acute and convalescent phases of COVID-19. The repertoires were released in a freely available public database meant as a resource for research on the immune response to SARS-CoV-2. Where available, HLA class I and class II types were taken from metadata supplied by the sample provider and were not determined by assay-based typing. Deeply sampled blood TCRbeta repertoires from subjects exposed to, actively infected with, or recovered from COVID-19 were included in the dataset. Samples were obtained from the ongoing ImmuneRACE study (first 160 participants) and from 950 to 1,500 subjects provided by 6 global collaborators. The material from the prospective study consisted of cDNA or gDNA derived from T cells, B-cell-depleted T cells, or PBMCs. Nearly every sample came with metadata listing a de-identified subject ID, COVID-19 status, age in years and sex. Here is what the overall study found, with its caveats: The amount of clinical and demographic metadata varied by source and participant and was provided uncurated.

A remark on this clone: Its antigen is not yet known. Base-call qualities are not available, and no considerably larger clone is one nucleotide away.

From cysteine to phenylalanine, the CDR3 is 14 amino acids long. Only the CDR3 DNA stays, 42 bases, in frame from base 1. CDR1 and CDR2, looked up from the germline V gene (reference sequence), are LNHDA and SQIVND. Unmatched junction bases come to 3, with V trimmed by 7 bases and J by 0 bases. TCRbeta CDR3 regions were amplified from genomic DNA using the immunoSEQ Assay, a bias-controlled multiplex PCR. The authors processed their data as follows. The number of nucleated cells in each sample was estimated from the amplification of reference gene primers within the assay. To quantify the absolute abundance of each unique TCRbeta CDR3 rearrangement, sequence reads were collapsed and filtered. For each sample, productive Simpson clonality was calculated by taking the square root of Simpson's diversity index across productive rearrangements. Not all clones reach the TCRdb copy of this immuneACCESS table, which keeps in-frame sequences only. Checked studies attribute under half of the gap to unresolved V genes and leave the rest unexplained. V and J calls and clone size are given by that table; D and trimming were obtained from the DNA. For this sample there are fewer than 350,000 clones; approximately 86% appear just once. Roughly 1.9% of the sample belongs to the ten largest clones.

Samples from volunteer blood donors who had recovered from COVID-19 were contributed by a second Seattle source. Whole blood was collected in K2EDTA tubes by collaborating institutions according to the institutions' own protocols. For TCRbeta analysis, collaborator samples were shipped as frozen whole blood, as isolated PBMCs, or as DNA extracted from either sample type. The clonotype was recovered from a woman under 40 who had recovered from COVID-19. The sample consisted of peripheral blood. The sequence is built from TRBV19 and TRBJ2-1, and 7 junctional nucleotides match TRBD1. The sequenced DNA: TGTGCCAGTAAGACAGGGATCTCCTACAATGAGCAGTTCTTC. It translates as CASKTGISYNEQFF.